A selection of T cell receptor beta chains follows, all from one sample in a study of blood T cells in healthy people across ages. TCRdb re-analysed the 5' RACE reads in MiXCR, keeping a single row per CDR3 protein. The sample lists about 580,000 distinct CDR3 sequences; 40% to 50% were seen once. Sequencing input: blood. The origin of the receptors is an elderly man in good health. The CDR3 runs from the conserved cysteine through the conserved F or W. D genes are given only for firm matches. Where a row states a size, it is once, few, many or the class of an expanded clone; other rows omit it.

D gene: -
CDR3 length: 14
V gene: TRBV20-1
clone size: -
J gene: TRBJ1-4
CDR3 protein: CSARPGPTNEKLFF
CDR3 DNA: TGCAGTGCTCGGCCGGGACCAACTAATGAAAAACTGTTTTTT

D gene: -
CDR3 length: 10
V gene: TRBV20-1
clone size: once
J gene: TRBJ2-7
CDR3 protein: CSARYDEQYF
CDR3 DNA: TGCAGTGCTAGATATGACGAGCAGTACTTC

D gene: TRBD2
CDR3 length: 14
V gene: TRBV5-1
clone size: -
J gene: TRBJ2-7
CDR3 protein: CASSLGTSRYEQYF
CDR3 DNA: TGCGCCAGCAGCCTAGGGACTAGCCGATACGAGCAGTACTTC

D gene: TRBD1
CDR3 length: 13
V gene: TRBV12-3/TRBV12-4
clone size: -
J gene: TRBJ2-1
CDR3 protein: CASTARGYTGEFF
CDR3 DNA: TGTGCCAGCACCGCTAGGGGGTATACAGGGGAGTTCTTC

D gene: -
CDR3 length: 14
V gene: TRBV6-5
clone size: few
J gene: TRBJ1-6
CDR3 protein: CASSYPRVGSPLHF
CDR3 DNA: TGTGCCAGCAGTTACCCCAGGGTTGGTTCACCCCTCCACTTT

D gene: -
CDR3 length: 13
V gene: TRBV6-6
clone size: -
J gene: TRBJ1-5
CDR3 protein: CASGTGRNQPQHF
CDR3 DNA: TGTGCCAGCGGGACGGGCCGCAATCAGCCCCAGCATTTT

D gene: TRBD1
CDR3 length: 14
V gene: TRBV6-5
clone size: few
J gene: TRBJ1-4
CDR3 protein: CASRDRDANEKLFF
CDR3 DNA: TGTGCCAGCAGGGACAGGGACGCTAATGAAAAACTGTTTTTT

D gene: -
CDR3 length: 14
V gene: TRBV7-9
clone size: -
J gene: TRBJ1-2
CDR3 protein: CASSPWTENYGYTF
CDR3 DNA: TGTGCCAGCAGCCCCTGGACGGAGAACTATGGCTACACCTTC

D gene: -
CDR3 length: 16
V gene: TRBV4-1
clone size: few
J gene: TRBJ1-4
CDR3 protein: CASSQGGTRANEKLFF
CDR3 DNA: TGCGCCAGCAGCCAAGGTGGTACCAGGGCTAATGAAAAACTGTTTTTT

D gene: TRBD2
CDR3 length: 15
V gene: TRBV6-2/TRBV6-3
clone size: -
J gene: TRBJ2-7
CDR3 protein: CASSGGGTSPNEQYF
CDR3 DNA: TGTGCCAGCAGCGGAGGGGGGACTAGTCCGAACGAGCAGTACTTC

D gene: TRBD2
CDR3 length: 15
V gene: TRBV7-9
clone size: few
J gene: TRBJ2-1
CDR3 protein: CASSPQGLAGGVRFF
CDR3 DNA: TGTGCCAGCAGCCCCCAGGGACTAGCGGGGGGAGTGCGGTTCTTC

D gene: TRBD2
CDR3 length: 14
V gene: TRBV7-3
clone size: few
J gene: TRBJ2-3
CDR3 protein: CASSGTSGRDTQYF
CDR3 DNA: TGTGCCAGCAGCGGGACTAGCGGGAGGGATACGCAGTATTTT

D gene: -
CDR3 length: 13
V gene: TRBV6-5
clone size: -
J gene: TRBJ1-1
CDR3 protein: CASLTEAGTEAFF
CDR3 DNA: TGTGCCAGCCTGACAGAGGCCGGGACTGAAGCTTTCTTT

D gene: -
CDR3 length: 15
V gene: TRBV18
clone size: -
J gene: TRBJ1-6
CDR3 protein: CASSPPTGGNSPLHF
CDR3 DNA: TGTGCCAGCTCACCCCCGACTGGCGGGAATTCACCCCTCCACTTT

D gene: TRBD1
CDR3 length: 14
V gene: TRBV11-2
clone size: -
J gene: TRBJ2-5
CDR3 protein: CASSSTGTGVTQYF
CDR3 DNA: TGTGCCAGCAGCTCTACCGGGACAGGGGTGACCCAGTACTTC

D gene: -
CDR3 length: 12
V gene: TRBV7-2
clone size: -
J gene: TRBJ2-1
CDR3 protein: CASSPLRDEQFF
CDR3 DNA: TGTGCCAGCAGCCCCTTGCGGGATGAGCAGTTCTTC

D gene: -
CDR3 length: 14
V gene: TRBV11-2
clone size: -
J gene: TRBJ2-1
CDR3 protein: CASSPGTGAYEQFF
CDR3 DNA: TGTGCCAGCAGCCCCGGTACAGGAGCCTACGAGCAGTTCTTC

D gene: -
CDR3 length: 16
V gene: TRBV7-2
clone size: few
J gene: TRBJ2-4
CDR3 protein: CASSLVQGLAKNIQYF
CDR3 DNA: TGTGCCAGCAGCTTAGTGCAGGGTTTAGCCAAAAACATTCAGTACTTC

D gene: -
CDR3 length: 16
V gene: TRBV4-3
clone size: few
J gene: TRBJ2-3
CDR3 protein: CASSQGSPRDIDTQYF
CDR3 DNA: TGCGCCAGCAGCCAAGGTAGCCCTAGAGATATAGATACGCAGTATTTT

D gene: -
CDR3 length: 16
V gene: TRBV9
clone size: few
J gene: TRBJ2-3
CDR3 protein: CASSLPKLAAADTQYF
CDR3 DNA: TGTGCCAGCAGCCTCCCTAAACTAGCCGCCGCAGATACGCAGTATTTT

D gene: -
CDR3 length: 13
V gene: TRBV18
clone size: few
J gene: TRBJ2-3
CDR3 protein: CASSPDSSGAQYF
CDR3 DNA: TGTGCCAGCTCCCCGGACTCCTCGGGGGCGCAGTATTTT

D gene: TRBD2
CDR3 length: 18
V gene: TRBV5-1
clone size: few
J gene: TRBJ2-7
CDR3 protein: CASSLLAGLSGPSYEQYF
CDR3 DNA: TGCGCCAGCAGCTTACTAGCGGGATTATCCGGACCCTCCTACGAGCAGTACTTC

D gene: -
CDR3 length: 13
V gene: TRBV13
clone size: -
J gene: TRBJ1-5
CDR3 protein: CASAKEGRQPQHF
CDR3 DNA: TGTGCCAGCGCCAAGGAGGGTAGGCAGCCCCAGCATTTT

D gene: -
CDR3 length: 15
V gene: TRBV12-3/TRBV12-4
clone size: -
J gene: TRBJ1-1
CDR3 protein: CASSLGRGVNTEAFF
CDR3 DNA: TGTGCCAGCAGTTTGGGTCGGGGGGTGAACACTGAAGCTTTCTTT

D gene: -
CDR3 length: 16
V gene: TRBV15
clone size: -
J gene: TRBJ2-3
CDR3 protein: CATSRSSAASTDTHYF
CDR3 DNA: TGTGCCACCAGCAGATCGAGCGCCGCGAGCACAGATACGCATTATTTT

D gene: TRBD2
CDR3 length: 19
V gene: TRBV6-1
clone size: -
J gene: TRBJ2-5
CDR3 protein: CASSRTSGRPAGRQETQYF
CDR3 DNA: TGTGCCAGCAGTAGGACTAGCGGGAGACCTGCGGGGCGGCAAGAGACCCAGTACTTC

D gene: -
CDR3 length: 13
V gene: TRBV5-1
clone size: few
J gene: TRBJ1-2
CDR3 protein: CASRFDSNYGYTF
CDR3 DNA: TGCGCCAGCCGATTCGACTCTAACTATGGCTACACCTTC

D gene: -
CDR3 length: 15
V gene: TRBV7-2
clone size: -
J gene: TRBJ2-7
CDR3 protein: CASSSLRLGFYEQYF
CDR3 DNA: TGTGCCAGCAGCTCGCTGAGGTTGGGGTTCTACGAGCAGTACTTC

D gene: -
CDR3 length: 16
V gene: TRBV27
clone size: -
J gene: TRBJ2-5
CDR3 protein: CASSLYQGLSQETQYF
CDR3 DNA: TGTGCCAGCAGTTTATACCAGGGTCTGAGCCAAGAGACCCAGTACTTC

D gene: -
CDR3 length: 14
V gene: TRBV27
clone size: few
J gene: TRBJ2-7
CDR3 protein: CASKAQPSSYEQYF
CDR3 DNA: TGTGCCAGCAAGGCCCAACCAAGCTCCTACGAGCAGTACTTC

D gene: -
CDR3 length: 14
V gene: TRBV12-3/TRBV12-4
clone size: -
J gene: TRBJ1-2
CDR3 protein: CASSRTAAGDGYTF
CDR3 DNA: TGTGCCAGCAGTCGGACGGCGGCAGGTGATGGCTACACCTTC

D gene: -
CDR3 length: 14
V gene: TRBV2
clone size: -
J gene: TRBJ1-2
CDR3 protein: CASSEDSFNYGYTF
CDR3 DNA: TGTGCCAGCAGTGAGGATTCTTTTAACTATGGCTACACCTTC

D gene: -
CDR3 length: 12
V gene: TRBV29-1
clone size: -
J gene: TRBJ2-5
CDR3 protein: CSVEKGEETQYF
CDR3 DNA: TGCAGCGTTGAGAAAGGGGAAGAGACCCAGTACTTC

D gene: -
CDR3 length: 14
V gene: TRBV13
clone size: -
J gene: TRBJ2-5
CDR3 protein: CASSLGPNQETQYF
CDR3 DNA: TGTGCCAGCAGCTTAGGACCAAACCAAGAGACCCAGTACTTC

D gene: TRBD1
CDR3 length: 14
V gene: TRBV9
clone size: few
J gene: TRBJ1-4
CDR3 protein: CASSEGQGSEKLFF
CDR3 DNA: TGTGCCAGCAGCGAGGGACAGGGTAGCGAAAAACTGTTTTTT

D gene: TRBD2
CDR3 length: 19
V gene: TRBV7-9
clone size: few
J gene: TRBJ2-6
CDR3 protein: CASSFLAGDLISGANVLTF
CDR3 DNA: TGTGCCAGCAGCTTCCTAGCGGGAGATCTAATCTCTGGGGCCAACGTCCTGACTTTC

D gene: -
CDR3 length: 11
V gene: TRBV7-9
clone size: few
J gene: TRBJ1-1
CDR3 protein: CASSSGLEAFF
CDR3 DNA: TGTGCCAGCAGCTCGGGCTTGGAAGCTTTCTTT

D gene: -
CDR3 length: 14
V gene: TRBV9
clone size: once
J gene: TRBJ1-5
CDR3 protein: CASSVGREGKPQHF
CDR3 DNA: TGTGCCAGCAGCGTAGGCAGGGAGGGTAAGCCCCAGCATTTT

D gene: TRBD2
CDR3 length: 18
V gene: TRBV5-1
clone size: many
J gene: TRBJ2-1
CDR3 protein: CASSLPGLAGGGYNEQFF
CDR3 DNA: TGCGCCAGCAGCTTACCCGGACTAGCGGGAGGAGGGTACAATGAGCAGTTCTTC

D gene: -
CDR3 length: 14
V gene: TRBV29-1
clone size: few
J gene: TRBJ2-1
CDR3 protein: CSTIDRAGYNEQFF
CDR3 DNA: TGCAGCACCATCGACAGGGCGGGATACAATGAGCAGTTCTTC

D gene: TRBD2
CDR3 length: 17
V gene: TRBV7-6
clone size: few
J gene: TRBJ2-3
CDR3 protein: CASSFTVAGVGTDTQYF
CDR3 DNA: TGTGCCAGCAGCTTCACCGTAGCGGGAGTAGGCACAGATACGCAGTATTTT

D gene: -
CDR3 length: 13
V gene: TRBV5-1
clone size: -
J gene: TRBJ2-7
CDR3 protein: CASSRLVTYEQYF
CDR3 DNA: TGCGCCAGCAGTCGCCTAGTCACCTACGAGCAGTACTTC

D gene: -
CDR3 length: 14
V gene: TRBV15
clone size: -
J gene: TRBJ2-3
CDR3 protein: CATSRDPQPDTQYF
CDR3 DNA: TGTGCCACCAGCAGAGATCCTCAACCGGATACGCAGTATTTT

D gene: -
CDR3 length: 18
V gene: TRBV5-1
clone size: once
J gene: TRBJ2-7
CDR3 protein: CASSLSRGTTLTPYEQYF
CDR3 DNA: TGCGCCAGCAGTCTATCAAGGGGCACTACTCTCACTCCCTACGAGCAGTACTTC

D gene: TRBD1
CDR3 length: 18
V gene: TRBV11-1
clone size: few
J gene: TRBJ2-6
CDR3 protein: CASSFGPGQGTGANVLTF
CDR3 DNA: TGTGCCAGCAGCTTTGGACCGGGACAGGGAACTGGGGCCAACGTCCTGACTTTC

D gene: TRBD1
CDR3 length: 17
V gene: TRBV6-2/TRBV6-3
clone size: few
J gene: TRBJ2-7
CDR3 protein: CASSPTERAGGSYEQYF
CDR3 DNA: TGTGCCAGCAGTCCTACCGAGAGGGCAGGGGGTTCCTACGAGCAGTACTTC

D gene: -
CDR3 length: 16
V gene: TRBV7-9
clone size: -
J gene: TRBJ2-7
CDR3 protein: CASSLVATVLSYEQYF
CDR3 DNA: TGTGCCAGCAGCTTAGTCGCGACAGTCCTTTCCTACGAGCAGTACTTC

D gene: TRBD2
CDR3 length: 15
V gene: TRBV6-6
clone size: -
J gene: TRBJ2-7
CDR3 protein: CASSLTSGGAWEQYF
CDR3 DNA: TGTGCCAGCAGCCTTACTAGCGGGGGGGCCTGGGAGCAGTACTTC

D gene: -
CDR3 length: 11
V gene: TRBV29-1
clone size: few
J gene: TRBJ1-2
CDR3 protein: CSVGHHYGYTF
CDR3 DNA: TGCAGCGTTGGTCATCACTATGGCTACACCTTC

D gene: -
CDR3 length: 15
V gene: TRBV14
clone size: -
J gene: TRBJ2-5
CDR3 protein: CASSQKTGLQETQYF
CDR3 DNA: TGTGCCAGCAGCCAAAAGACGGGCCTACAAGAGACCCAGTACTTC

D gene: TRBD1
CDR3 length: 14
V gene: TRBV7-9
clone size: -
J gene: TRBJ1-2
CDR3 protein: CTSSYGQENYGYTF
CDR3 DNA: TGTACCAGCAGCTACGGACAGGAGAACTATGGCTACACCTTC

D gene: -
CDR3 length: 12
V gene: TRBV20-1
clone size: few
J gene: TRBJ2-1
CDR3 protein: CSARVMGNEQFF
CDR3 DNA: TGCAGTGCTAGAGTGATGGGAAATGAGCAGTTCTTC

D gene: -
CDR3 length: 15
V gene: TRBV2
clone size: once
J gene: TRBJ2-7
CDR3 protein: CASSDGGVGSYEQYF
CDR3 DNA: TGTGCCAGCAGTGATGGTGGAGTGGGCTCCTACGAGCAGTACTTC

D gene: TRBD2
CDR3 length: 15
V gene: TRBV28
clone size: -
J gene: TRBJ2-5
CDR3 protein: CASSSLAGGAETQYF
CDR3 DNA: TGTGCCAGCAGTTCACTAGCGGGAGGGGCAGAGACCCAGTACTTC

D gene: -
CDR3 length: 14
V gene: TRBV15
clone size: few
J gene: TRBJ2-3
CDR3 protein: CATRPSSSTDTQYF
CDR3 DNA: TGTGCCACCAGACCTAGCTCTAGCACAGATACGCAGTATTTT

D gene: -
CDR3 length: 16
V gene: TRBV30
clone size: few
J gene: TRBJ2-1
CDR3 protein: CAWSNGGQIRGNEQFF
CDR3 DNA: TGTGCCTGGAGTAATGGTGGGCAAATCCGAGGCAATGAGCAGTTCTTC

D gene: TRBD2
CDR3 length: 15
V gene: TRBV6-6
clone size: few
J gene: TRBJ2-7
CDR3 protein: CASRSLAGWSYEQYF
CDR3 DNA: TGTGCCAGCAGATCACTAGCGGGATGGTCCTACGAGCAGTACTTC

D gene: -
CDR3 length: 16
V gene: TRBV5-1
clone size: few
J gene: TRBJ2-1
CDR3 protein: CASSSDPRGSHNEQFF
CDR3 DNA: TGCGCCAGCAGCTCCGACCCTAGGGGGTCCCACAATGAGCAGTTCTTC

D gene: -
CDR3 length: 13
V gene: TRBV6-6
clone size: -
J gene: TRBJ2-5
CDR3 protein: CASGQASYNEQYF
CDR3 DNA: TGTGCCAGCGGGCAAGCATCCTACAATGAGCAGTACTTC

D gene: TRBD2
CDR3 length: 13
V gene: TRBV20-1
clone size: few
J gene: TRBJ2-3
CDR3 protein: CSANSGGIYGQYF
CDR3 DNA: TGCAGTGCAAATAGCGGGGGGATTTACGGGCAGTATTTT